A single T cell receptor beta chain is shown here with its context. This entry comes from a study of shared clonotypes between healthy human individuals. Study details: The plates for each donor numbered three CD4 naive, three CD4 memory, two CD8 naive and one CD8 memory.

The length of the CDR3 is 15 residues. Per germline, CDR1 MNHNS and CDR2 SASEGT. Trimming cost V 3 bases and J 5 bases, with 14 bases left between them. Sequencing used immunoSEQ multiplex PCR; TCRdb keeps in-frame clones, though not all of them. This sample yields roughly 2.6 million clones, of which over 85% are seen a single time; roughly 0.14% belongs to the top ten. The chain has TRBV6-1 and TRBJ1-5; D perhaps matches TRBD1 (5 bases). The origin of this receptor is a man younger than 35 in good health. The sample comprised naive CD4+ T cells sorted from blood. Subset defined: CD45RA+ positively selected. The CDR3 loop is CASSDGPDKYQPQHF. The DNA of the CDR3 is TGTGCCAGCAGTGACGGTCCGGACAAATATCAGCCCCAGCATTTT.